The 25 T cell receptor beta chains reported below all come from one sample, sequenced in a study of T cells in Graves' hyperthyroidism and ophthalmopathy. RNA transcripts gave rise to amplified TCR beta CDR3 regions. The HTBI primer set served for first-round RT-PCR of the TCR CDR3. TCRdb re-derived calls from the multiplex PCR reads in MiXCR, one entry per CDR3 protein. Of roughly 99,000 distinct CDR3 sequences listed, 16% are singletons. Sequencing was carried out using blood. These receptors came from a woman between 50 and 59 years old with Graves' hyperthyroidism.

This clonotype occurred many times. The chain has TRBV5-6 and TRBJ1-1, with TRBD1 identical over 8 bases. The CDR3 consists of 15 residues. Looked up from germline, CDR1 is SGHDT and CDR2 is YYEEEE. V shed 4 bases and J 2 bases; nucleotides not matched to a gene: 7. The CDR3 spells CASSAGGTGNTEAFF. CDR3 sequence (DNA): TGTGCCAGCAGCGCGGGGGGGACAGGAAACACTGAAGCTTTCTTT.

This clonotype occurred a few times. The chain joins TRBV7-2 to TRBJ2-5; 7 bases align to TRBD2. V dropped 5 bases and J dropped 3; count of bases not matched to a gene: 9. The CDR3 is made up of 15 amino acids. Germline V CDR1 and CDR2: SGHTA, FQGNSA. In nucleotides, the CDR3 is TGTGCCAGCAGCGACCGGGGGAGGGCCGAAGAGACCCAGTACTTC. Encoded protein: CASSDRGRAEETQYF.

Ten or more counts support this clonotype. This chain uses TRBV9 with TRBJ2-2; D gene ambiguous. CDR1 is SGDLS, CDR2 YYNGEE, per germline. Trimming took 4 bases from V and 6 from J, leaving 10 bases between them. The CDR3 is made up of 13 amino acids. The CDR3 region has the DNA TGTGCCAGCAGCCCCCTCGGCGCCGGGGAGCTGTTTTTT. Amino acids: CASSPLGAGELFF.

This clonotype was observed at least ten times. The junction departs from the called germline gene at one end, perhaps through a read error. V usage is TRBV20-1 and J usage is TRBJ1-2; the match to TRBD1 covers 8 bases. In germline, CDR1 is DFQATT, CDR2 SNEGSKA (reference sequence). The CDR3 sequence is 14 residues long. In DNA form, the CDR3 reads TGCAGTGCTCGAGACACAGGGGGACTGAAAGGCTACACCTTC. This codes for CSARDTGGLKGYTF.

J is TRBJ2-3 and V is TRBV20-1, with 16 positions matching TRBD2. Germline V gene sequence: CDR1 DFQATT, CDR2 SNEGSKA (reference sequence). This CDR3 is 18 amino acids long. J gave up 2 bases and V 6 bases, and 11 bases lay outside the gene matches. CDR3 sequence reads: CSAPGTGTSGRATDTQYF. Here the CDR3 DNA reads TGCAGTGCCCCCGGGACCGGGACTAGCGGGAGGGCCACAGATACGCAGTATTTT.

This clonotype came up many times. The rearrangement uses TRBV5-1 and TRBJ2-7; 7 bases agree with TRBD2. Germline V gives CDR1 SGHRS, CDR2 YFSETQ. With 0 bases clipped from V and 1 base from J, the junction kept 7 bases outside the gene matches. The CDR3 has 16 residues. CDR3 DNA sequence: TGCGCCAGCAGCTTGGGGGGCTCTAGCGGTTCCTACGAGCAGTACTTC. This codes for CASSLGGSSGSYEQYF. Using reference TRBV5-1 and TRBJ2-7 for the parts outside the CDR3, the full variable domain is KAGVTQTPRYLIKTRGQQVTLSCSPISGHRSVSWYQQTPGQGLQFLFEYFSETQRNKGNFPGRFSGRQFSNSRSEMNVSTLELGDSALYLCASSLGGSSGSYEQYFGPGTRLTVT.

The table lists this clonotype with many counts. This chain links TRBV7-9 with TRBJ1-1; D not resolved. The CDR3 is made up of 14 amino acids. Trimming removed 1 base at V and 6 bases at J, with 12 bases between. CDR1 and CDR2 (germline): SEHNR, FQNEAQ (reference sequence). CDR3 protein: CASSLEGGSAEAFF. The CDR3 nucleotides are TGTGCCAGCAGCTTAGAGGGTGGGAGCGCTGAAGCTTTCTTT.

This clonotype was detected many times. The V and J genes are TRBV7-9 and TRBJ1-5; possible D gene TRBD1, 6 bases. V was cut by 1 base and J by 8 bases, with 15 bases left in between. This CDR3 is built from 15 residues. Germline-derived CDR1 and CDR2 are SEHNR and FQNEAQ (reference sequence). CDR3 nucleotide sequence: TGTGCCAGCAGCTTAGGGGGGGCCCCGCTTGAGCCCCAGCATTTT. It encodes CASSLGGAPLEPQHF. The full variable domain, in which reference TRBV7-9 and TRBJ1-5 provide the parts outside the CDR3, is DTGVSQNPRHKITKRGQNVTFRCDPISEHNRLYWYRQTLGQGPEFLTYFQNEAQLEKSRLLSDRFSAERPKGSFSTLEIQRTEQGDSAMYLCASSLGGAPLEPQHFGDGTRLSIL.

The rearrangement uses TRBV18 and TRBJ1-1; no clear D. V lost 4 bases to trimming and J lost 3 bases, with 3 bases between them. This CDR3 has 11 residues. CDR1 and CDR2 (germline): KGHSH, LQKENI. In DNA form, the CDR3 reads TGTGCCAGCTCACAGGACACTGAAGCTTTCTTT. It specifies CASSQDTEAFF.

The rearrangement links TRBV11-1 to TRBJ2-1, with 8 bases aligning to TRBD2. V dropped 5 bases and J dropped 6; count of bases not matched to a gene: 12. This CDR3 has 16 residues. Germline V lookup: CDR1 SGHAT, CDR2 FQDESV (reference sequence). CDR3 nucleotides: TGTGCCAGCAGCCAAATCGGGGGGGCCGAGGGCAATGAGCAGTTCTTC. Its protein is CASSQIGGAEGNEQFF. The variable domain in full, with the rest retrieved from reference TRBV11-1 and TRBJ2-1, is EAEVAQSPRYKITEKSQAVAFWCDPISGHATLYWYRQILGQGPELLVQFQDESVVDDSQLPKDRFSAERLKGVDSTLKIQPAELGDSAMYLCASSQIGGAEGNEQFFGPGTRLTVL.

This chain joins TRBV4-1 and TRBJ2-5; TRBD1 matches at 11 bases. This CDR3 spans 15 amino acids. V shed 2 bases and J 5 bases; nucleotides not matched to a gene: 4. Per germline, CDR1 MGHRA and CDR2 YSYEKL. CDR3 DNA sequence: TGCGCCAGCAGCCAACGGACAGGGGGCTCGGAGACCCAGTACTTC. Amino acids: CASSQRTGGSETQYF.

Ten or more counts support this clonotype. The chain employs TRBV28 and TRBJ2-3; 11 nucleotides line up with TRBD2. The CDR3 runs 17 residues. V trimming: 2 bases; J trimming: 6 bases; junction bases outside the gene matches: 10. Germline V gene data show CDR1 as MDHEN and CDR2 as SYDVKM. The CDR3, as DNA: TGTGCCAGCAGTTTAGGGACTAGCGGTGCGGAGCCGGATACGCAGTATTTT. Encoded protein: CASSLGTSGAEPDTQYF.

This clonotype appeared many times. The chain employs TRBV6-1 and TRBJ2-5; possible D gene TRBD2, 5 bases. Germline V gives CDR1 MNHNS, CDR2 SASEGT. This CDR3 comprises 13 residues. The V and J ends lost 8 bases and 5 bases respectively, with 15 bases between them. The CDR3 region is CASPGNSGETQYF. As DNA, the CDR3 is TGTGCCAGCCCGGGAAATTCTGGGGAGACCCAGTACTTC.

This clonotype was found many times. The chain employs TRBV20-1 and TRBJ2-7; the D is unclear. Trimming cost V 0 bases and J 7 bases, with 16 bases left between them. Germline CDR1 is DFQATT and CDR2 is SNEGSKA (reference sequence). The CDR3 has 14 amino acids. The CDR3 DNA follows: TGCAGTGCTAGAGATAACCGCCGGGCCTCGGAGCAGTACGTC. Translation gives CSARDNRRASEQYV.

The rearrangement links TRBV28 to TRBJ2-1; the match to TRBD2 covers 11 bases. There are 15 residues in the CDR3. J was trimmed by 6 bases and V by 4 bases; bases with no gene match: 5. Germline-derived CDR1 and CDR2 are MDHEN and SYDVKM. In DNA, the CDR3 is TGTGCCAGCAGTTCGACGGGACTAGCGGTCAATGAGCAGTTCTTC. This translates into CASSSTGLAVNEQFF.

The chain links TRBV11-2 to TRBJ2-2; 9 positions match TRBD2. The CDR3 extends over 15 amino acids. Losses at the gene ends were 5 bases for V and 7 bases for J; bases not matched to a gene: 8. The V gene's germline CDR1 is SGHAT and CDR2 FQNNGV. The CDR3 region is CASSPLAGRGGELFF. CDR3 DNA sequence: TGTGCCAGCAGCCCCCTAGCGGGGAGGGGCGGGGAGCTGTTTTTT.

The chain has TRBV7-9 and TRBJ2-1; 10 bases map to TRBD1. The germline V gene has CDR1 SEHNR and CDR2 FQNEAQ (reference sequence). This CDR3 has 15 residues. V trimming: 5 bases; J trimming: 10 bases; junction bases outside the gene matches: 11. DNA of the CDR3: TGTGCCAGCAGCCCCCCGGGACAGGGGCCGGGGGAGCAGTTCTTC. Protein product: CASSPPGQGPGEQFF.

Only one count was recorded for this clonotype. An end of the junction does not agree with germline; a read error may underlie this. The chain links TRBV30 to TRBJ2-7, with 7 bases lining up with TRBD1. CDR1 and CDR2 (germline): GTSNPN, SVGIG (reference sequence). CDR3 length equals 12 residues. Here the CDR3 DNA reads TGTGCCCGGACAGGCAACTCCTACGAGCAGCACTTC. Translating gives CARTGNSYEQHF.

This clonotype has at least ten counts. The chain has TRBV12-3 or TRBV12-4 and TRBJ2-1; D remains unclear. This CDR3 has 13 amino acids. Trimming removed 3 bases from V and 3 bases from J, with 6 bases in between. For the CDR3, the DNA is TGTGCCAGCAGTTTGTCCGGCTACAATGAGCAGTTCTTC. Translating it yields CASSLSGYNEQFF.

This clonotype was detected many times. V and J are TRBV10-3 and TRBJ1-2, with 10 bases matching TRBD1. Germline loops: CDR1 ENHRY, CDR2 SYGVKD. V was clipped by 11 bases and J by 4 bases; unmatched bases: 10. The CDR3 loop spans 14 amino acids. The CDR3 sequence: CASNRDRGGYGYTF. For the CDR3, the DNA is TGTGCCTCGAACCGGGACAGGGGCGGCTATGGCTACACCTTC.

This clonotype was detected many times. The junction departs from germline at one end; a sequencing error may be responsible. The V and J genes are TRBV7-7 and TRBJ2-5; TRBD2 aligns across 8 bases. Per the germline V gene, CDR1 is SSHAT and CDR2 is FNYEAQ (reference sequence). The CDR3 sequence is 15 residues long. CDR3 coding DNA: TGTGCTAGCAGCCGGAACGGGGGGGCCTCGGAGACCCAGTACTTC. Amino acid sequence: CASSRNGGASETQYF. The variable domain in full, completed from reference TRBV7-7 and TRBJ2-5, reads GAGVSQSPRYKVTKRGQDVTLRCDPISSHATLYWYQQALGQGPEFLTYFNYEAQPDKSGLPSDRFSAERPEGSISTLTIQRTEQRDSAMYRCASSRNGGASETQYFGPGTRLLVL.

This clonotype was seen ten or more times. A single base separates this from a much larger clone, so it may be a read error. The chain links TRBV6-6 to TRBJ1-4; 7 positions match TRBD1. CDR3 size: 17 residues. Germline CDR1 and CDR2: MNHNY and SVGAGI (reference sequence). The CDR3 DNA sequence: TGTGCCGGCAGTTACTCGATGGGTGGGACAGAGAATGAAAAACTGTTTTTT. Translation: CAGSYSMGGTENEKLFF.

The chain carries TRBV5-1 and TRBJ1-2; 10 nucleotides line up with TRBD1. The V gene's germline CDR1 is SGHRS and CDR2 YFSETQ. V shed 0 bases, J shed 8 bases, and the junction held 1 base outside the gene matches. The CDR3 has 13 residues. Written as DNA, the CDR3 is TGCGCCAGCAGCTTGGCGGGACAGGGGGGCTACACCTTC. Translating gives CASSLAGQGGYTF. The whole variable domain, filled in from reference TRBV5-1 and TRBJ1-2, reads KAGVTQTPRYLIKTRGQQVTLSCSPISGHRSVSWYQQTPGQGLQFLFEYFSETQRNKGNFPGRFSGRQFSNSRSEMNVSTLELGDSALYLCASSLAGQGGYTFGSGTRLTVV.

Ten or more counts support this clonotype. The junction and the germline gene differ at one end; a read error may be behind it. V gene TRBV30 combines with J gene TRBJ2-5, with a weak D call TRBD2 (5 bases). The CDR3 length is 13 residues. Germline CDR1 and CDR2: GTSNPN and SVGIG (reference sequence). In DNA form, the CDR3 reads TGTGCCTGGAGCCCCCAGCGGCAAGGGACCCAGTACTTC. Protein: CAWSPQRQGTQYF.

CDR3 sequence: CASRGGLAVYEQYV. CDR3 DNA: TGTGCCAGCCGGGGGGGACTAGCGGTCTACGAGCAGTACGTC. The chain recombines TRBV3-1 with TRBJ2-7; 11 bases fit TRBD2. The V segment lost 8 bases and the J segment 3 bases; nucleotides outside the gene matches: 6. The CDR3 is 14 amino acids. Germline assignment: CDR1 LGHDT and CDR2 YNNKEL (reference sequence).